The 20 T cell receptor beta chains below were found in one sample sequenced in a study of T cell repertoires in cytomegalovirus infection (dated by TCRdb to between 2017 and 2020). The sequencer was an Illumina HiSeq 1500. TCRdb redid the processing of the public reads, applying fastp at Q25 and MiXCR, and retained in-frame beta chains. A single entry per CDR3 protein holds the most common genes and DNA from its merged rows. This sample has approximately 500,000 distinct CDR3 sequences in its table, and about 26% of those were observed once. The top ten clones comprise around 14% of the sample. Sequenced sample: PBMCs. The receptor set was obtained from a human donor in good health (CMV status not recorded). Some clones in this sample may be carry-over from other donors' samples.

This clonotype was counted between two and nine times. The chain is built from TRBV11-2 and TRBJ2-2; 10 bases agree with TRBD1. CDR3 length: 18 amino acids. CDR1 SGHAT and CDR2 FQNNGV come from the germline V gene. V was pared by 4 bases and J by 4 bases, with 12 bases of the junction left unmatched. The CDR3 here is CASSYPRDRGSATGELFF. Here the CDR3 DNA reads TGTGCCAGCAGCTACCCCCGGGACAGGGGTTCGGCCACCGGGGAGCTGTTTTTT.

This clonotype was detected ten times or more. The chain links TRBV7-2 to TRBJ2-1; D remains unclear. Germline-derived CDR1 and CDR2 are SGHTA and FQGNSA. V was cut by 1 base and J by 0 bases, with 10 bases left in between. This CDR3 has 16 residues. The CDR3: CASSLGGSSSYNEQFF. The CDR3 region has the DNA TGTGCCAGCAGCTTAGGGGGATCGAGCTCCTACAATGAGCAGTTCTTC.

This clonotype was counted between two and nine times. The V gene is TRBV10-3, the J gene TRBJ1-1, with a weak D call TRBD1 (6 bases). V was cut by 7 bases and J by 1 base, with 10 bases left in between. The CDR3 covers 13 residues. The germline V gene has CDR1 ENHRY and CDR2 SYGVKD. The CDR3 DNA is TGTGCCATCACAGGACAGAGGAACACTGAAGCTTTCTTT. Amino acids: CAITGQRNTEAFF.

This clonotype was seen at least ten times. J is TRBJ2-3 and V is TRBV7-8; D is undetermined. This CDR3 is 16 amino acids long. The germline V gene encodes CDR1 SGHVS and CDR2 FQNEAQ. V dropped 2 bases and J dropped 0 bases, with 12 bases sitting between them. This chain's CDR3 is CASSLYGVPSTDTQYF. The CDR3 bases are TGTGCCAGCAGCTTATACGGAGTCCCTAGCACAGATACGCAGTATTTT.

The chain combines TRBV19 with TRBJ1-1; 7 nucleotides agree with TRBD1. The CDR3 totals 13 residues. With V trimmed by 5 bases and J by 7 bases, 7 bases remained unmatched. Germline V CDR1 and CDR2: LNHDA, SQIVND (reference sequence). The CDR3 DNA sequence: TGTGCCAGTAGTCCGAGGACAGGACTTGAAGCTTTCTTT. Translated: CASSPRTGLEAFF. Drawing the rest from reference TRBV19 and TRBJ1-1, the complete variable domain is DGGITQSPKYLFRKEGQNVTLSCEQNLNHDAMYWYRQDPGQGLRLIYYSQIVNDFQKGDIAEGYSVSREKKESFPLTVTSAQKNPTAFYLCASSPRTGLEAFFGQGTRLTVV.

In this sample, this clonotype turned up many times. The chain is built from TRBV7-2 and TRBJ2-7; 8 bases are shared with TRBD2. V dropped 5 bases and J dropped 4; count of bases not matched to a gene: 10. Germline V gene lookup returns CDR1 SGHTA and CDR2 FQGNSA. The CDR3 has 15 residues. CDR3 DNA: TGTGCCAGCAGCCCCCCGGGCCTAGCGGGTTACGAGCAGTACTTC. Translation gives CASSPPGLAGYEQYF.

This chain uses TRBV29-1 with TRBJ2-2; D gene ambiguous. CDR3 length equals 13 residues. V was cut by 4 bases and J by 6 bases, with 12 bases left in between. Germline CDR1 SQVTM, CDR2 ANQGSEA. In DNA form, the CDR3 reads TGCAGCGTTGGTGCCAGTTCCGCCGGGGAGCTGTTTTTT. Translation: CSVGASSAGELFF.

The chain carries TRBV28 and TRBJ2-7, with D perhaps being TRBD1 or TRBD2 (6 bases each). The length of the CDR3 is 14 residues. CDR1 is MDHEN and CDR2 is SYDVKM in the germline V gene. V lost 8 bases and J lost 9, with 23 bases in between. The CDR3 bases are TGTGCCAGCCTTAGTCCGTCCACGGGGGCTGGGCAGTACTTC. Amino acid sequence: CASLSPSTGAGQYF. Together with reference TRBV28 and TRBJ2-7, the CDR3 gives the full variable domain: DVKVTQSSRYLVKRTGEKVFLECVQDMDHENMFWYRQDPGLGLRLIYFSYDVKMKEKGDIPEGYSVSREKKERFSLILESASTNQTSMYLCASLSPSTGAGQYFGPGTRLTVT.

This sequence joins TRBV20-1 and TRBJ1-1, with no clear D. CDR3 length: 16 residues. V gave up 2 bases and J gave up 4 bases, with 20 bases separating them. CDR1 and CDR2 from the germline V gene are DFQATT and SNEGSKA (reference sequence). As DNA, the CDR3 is TGCAGTGCTAGATGGAGTTCGGCGTCGCGGAGCACTGAAGCTTTCTTT. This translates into CSARWSSASRSTEAFF.

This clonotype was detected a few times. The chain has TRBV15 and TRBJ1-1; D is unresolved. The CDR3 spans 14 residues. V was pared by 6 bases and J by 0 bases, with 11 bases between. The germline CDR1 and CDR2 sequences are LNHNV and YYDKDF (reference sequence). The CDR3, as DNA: TGTGCCACCAGACAGAGTCTGATGAACACTGAAGCTTTCTTT. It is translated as CATRQSLMNTEAFF. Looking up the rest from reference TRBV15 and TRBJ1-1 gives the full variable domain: DAMVIQNPRYQVTQFGKPVTLSCSQTLNHNVMYWYQQKSSQAPKLLFHYYDKDFNNEADTPDNFQSRRPNTSFCFLDIRSPGLGDTAMYLCATRQSLMNTEAFFGQGTRLTVV.

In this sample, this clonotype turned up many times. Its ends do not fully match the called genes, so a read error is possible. The CDR3 region has the DNA TGTGCCAGCAGCTTATTAGGGACGGAAGCTTTCTTT. This codes for CASSLLGTEAFF. The rearrangement links TRBV28 to TRBJ1-1; D perhaps matches TRBD1 (5 bases). In germline, CDR1 is MDHEN, CDR2 SYDVKM. CDR3 size: 12 residues.

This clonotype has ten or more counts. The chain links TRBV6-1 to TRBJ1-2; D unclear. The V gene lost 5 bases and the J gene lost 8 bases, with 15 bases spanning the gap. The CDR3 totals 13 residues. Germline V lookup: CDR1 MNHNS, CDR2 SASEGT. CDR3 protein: CASSKNPRSGYTF. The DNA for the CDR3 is TGTGCCAGCAGTAAGAACCCCAGATCCGGCTACACCTTC.

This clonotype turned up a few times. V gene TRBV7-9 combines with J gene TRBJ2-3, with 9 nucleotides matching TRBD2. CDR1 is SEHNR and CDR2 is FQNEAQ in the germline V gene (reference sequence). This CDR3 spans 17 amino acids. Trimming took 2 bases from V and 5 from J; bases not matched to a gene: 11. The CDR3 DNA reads TGTGCCAGCAGCTTACGGTTTCGGCTAGCGGGAAGAGATACGCAGTATTTT. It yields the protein CASSLRFRLAGRDTQYF.

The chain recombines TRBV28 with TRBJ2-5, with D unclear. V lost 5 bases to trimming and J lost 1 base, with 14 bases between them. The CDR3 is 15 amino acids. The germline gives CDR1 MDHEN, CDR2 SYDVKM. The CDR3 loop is CASSLLVFPQETQYF. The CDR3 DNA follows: TGTGCCAGCAGTCTCCTCGTTTTCCCCCAAGAGACCCAGTACTTC.

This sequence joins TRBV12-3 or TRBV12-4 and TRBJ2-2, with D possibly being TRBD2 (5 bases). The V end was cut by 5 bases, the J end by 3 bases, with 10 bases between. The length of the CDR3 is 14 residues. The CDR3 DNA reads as TGTGCCAGCAGTCCGCGCGGGTACACCGGGGAGCTGTTTTTT. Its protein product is CASSPRGYTGELFF.

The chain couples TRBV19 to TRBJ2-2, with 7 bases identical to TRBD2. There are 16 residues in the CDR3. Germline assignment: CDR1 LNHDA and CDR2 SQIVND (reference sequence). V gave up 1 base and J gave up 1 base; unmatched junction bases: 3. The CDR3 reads CASSIVGGGNTGELFF. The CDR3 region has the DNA TGTGCCAGTAGTATAGTGGGCGGGGGGAACACCGGGGAGCTGTTTTTT.

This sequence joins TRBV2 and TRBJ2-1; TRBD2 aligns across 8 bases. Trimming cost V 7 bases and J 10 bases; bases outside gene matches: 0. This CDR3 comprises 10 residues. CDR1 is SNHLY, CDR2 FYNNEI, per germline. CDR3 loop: CASIAGEQFF. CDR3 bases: TGTGCCAGCATAGCGGGGGAGCAGTTCTTC.

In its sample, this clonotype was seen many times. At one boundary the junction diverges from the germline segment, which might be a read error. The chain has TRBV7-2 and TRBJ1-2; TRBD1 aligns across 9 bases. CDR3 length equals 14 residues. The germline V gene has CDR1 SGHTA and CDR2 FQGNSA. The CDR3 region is CASNWTPGQGRAFF. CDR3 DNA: TGTGCCAGCAACTGGACCCCGGGACAGGGTCGGGCTTTCTTC.

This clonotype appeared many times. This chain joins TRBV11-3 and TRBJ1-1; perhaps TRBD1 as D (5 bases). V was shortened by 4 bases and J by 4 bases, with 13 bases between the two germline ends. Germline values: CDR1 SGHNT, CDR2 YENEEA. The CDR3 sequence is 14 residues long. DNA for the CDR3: TGTGCCAGCAGCTCGCGGCGGGGGACCACTGAAGCTTTCTTT. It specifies CASSSRRGTTEAFF.

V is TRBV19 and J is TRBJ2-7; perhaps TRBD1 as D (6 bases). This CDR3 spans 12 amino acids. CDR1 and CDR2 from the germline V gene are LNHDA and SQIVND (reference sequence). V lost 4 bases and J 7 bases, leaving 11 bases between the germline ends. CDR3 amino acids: CASSTLQGEQYF. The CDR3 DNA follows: TGTGCCAGTAGTACCCTCCAGGGGGAGCAGTACTTC.